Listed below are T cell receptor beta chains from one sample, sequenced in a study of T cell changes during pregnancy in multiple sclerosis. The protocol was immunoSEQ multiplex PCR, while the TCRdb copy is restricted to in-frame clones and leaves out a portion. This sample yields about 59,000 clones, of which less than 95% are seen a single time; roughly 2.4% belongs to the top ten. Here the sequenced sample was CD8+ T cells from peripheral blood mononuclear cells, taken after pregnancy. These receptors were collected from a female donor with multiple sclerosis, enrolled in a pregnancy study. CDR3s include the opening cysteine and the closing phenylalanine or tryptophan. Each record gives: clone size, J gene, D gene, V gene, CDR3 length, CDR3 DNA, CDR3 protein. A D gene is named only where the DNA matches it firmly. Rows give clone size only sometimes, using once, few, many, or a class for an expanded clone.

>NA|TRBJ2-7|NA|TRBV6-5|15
TGTGCCAGCAGCTCCCCCTGGGGGGAAAACTACGAGCAGTACTTC
CASSSPWGENYEQYF
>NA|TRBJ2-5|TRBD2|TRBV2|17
TGTGCCAGCAGCCCCTGGGGAGGGGACGGATTCCAAGAGACCCAGTACTTC
CASSPWGGDGFQETQYF
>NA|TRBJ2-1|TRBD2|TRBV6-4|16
TGTGCCAGCAGTGACCATACTAGCGCCTCCTACAATGAGCAGTTCTTC
CASSDHTSASYNEQFF
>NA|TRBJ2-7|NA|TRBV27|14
TGTGCCAGCAGTTCCCCGGGTCGGTCCTACGAGCAGTACTTC
CASSSPGRSYEQYF
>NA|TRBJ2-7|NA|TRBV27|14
TGTGCCAGCAGTTTTGACGGAGGAGCCTACGAGCAGTACTTC
CASSFDGGAYEQYF
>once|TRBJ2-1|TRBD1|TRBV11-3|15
TGTGCCAGCAGCTCTAGGACAGGGGGTTACAATGAGCAGTTCTTC
CASSSRTGGYNEQFF
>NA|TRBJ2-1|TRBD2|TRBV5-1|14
TGCGCCAGCAGCTTGTCGACTAGCGTTAATGAGCAGTTCTTC
CASSLSTSVNEQFF
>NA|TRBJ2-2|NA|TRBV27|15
TGTGCCAGCAGTTCCCCGTCGGCGAACACCGGGGAGCTGTTTTTT
CASSSPSANTGELFF
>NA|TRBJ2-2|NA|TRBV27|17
TGTGCCAGCAGTTTATTTTACCGAGCGGGGAACACCGGGGAGCTGTTTTTT
CASSLFYRAGNTGELFF
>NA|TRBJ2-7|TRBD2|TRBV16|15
TGTGCCAGCAGCCAGTCGGCGGGAGCGGCTTACGAGCAGTACTTC
CASSQSAGAAYEQYF
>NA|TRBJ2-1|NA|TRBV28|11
TGTGCCAGCAGTTTTATCAATGAGCAGTTCTTC
CASSFINEQFF
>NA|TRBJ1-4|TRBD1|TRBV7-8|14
TGTGCCAGCAGGCCCGGGACAGGGCTCGAAAAACTGTTTTTT
CASRPGTGLEKLFF
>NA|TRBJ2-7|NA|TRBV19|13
TGTGCCAGCCACTCCGGGACTGAGTCCGAACGGTACTTC
CASHSGTESERYF
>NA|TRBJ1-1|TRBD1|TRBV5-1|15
TGCGCCAGCAGCATAGGACAGGGATGGGACACTGAAGCTTTCTTT
CASSIGQGWDTEAFF
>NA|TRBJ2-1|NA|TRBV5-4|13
TGTGCCAGCAGCTTAACTAGCTACAATGAGCAGTTCTTC
CASSLTSYNEQFF
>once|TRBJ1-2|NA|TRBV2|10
TGTGCCAGCTCCGGGTTAGGCTACACCTTC
CASSGLGYTF
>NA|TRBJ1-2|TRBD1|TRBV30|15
TGTGCCTGGAGTGCGTATAAGGGGGCAGTAGATGGCTACACCTTC
CAWSAYKGAVDGYTF
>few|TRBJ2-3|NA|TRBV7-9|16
TGTGCCAGCAGCTCCATAGGGACTACAGGGACAGATACGCAGTATTTT
CASSSIGTTGTDTQYF
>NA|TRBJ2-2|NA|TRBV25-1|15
TGTGCCAGCAGACCCCGGGACATGGTATCCGGGGAGCTGTTTTTT
CASRPRDMVSGELFF
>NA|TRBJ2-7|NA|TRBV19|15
TGTGCCAGTAGTATTGGGTCGGGGGGCGCGTACGAGCAGTACTTC
CASSIGSGGAYEQYF
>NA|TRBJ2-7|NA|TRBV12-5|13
TGTGCTAGTGGTTTCACAGGTACCTACGAGCAGTACTTC
CASGFTGTYEQYF
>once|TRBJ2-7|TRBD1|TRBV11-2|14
TGTGCCAGCAGCCTCGGGACAGGGGGACACGAGCAGTACTTC
CASSLGTGGHEQYF
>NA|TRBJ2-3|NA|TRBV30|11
TGTGCCTGGAGGAGGGGGGATACGCAGTATTTT
CAWRRGDTQYF
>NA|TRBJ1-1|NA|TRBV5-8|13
TGTGCCAGCAGCTTGTTGGTACTGACTGAAGCTTTCTTT
CASSLLVLTEAFF
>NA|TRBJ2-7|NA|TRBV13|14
TGTGCCAGCAGCCTACCCCGACAGTCCTACGAGCAGTACTTC
CASSLPRQSYEQYF
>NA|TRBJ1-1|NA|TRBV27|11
TGTTCCACCAAGGGGCAAGATGAAGCTTTCTTT
CSTKGQDEAFF
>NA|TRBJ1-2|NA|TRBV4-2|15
TGTGCCAGCAGCCAAGATGTTGGGCAGTCCTATGGCTACACCTTC
CASSQDVGQSYGYTF
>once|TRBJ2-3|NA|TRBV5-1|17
TGCGCCAGCAGCTTGGACCCCAGGGGGGCCCTCACAGATACGCAGTATTTT
CASSLDPRGALTDTQYF
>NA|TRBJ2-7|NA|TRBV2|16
TGTGCCAGCAGTGAATTCCAGACACTCACCCCCGTCGAGCAGTACTTC
CASSEFQTLTPVEQYF
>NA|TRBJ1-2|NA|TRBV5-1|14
TGCGCCAGCAGCTGGGACCCCAGGGGCTATGGCTACACCTTC
CASSWDPRGYGYTF
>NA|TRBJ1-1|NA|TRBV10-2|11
TGCGCCAGCGGGGCAGTCACTGAAGCTTTCTTT
CASGAVTEAFF
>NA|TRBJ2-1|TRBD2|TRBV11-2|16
TGTGCCAGCAGCCGGGGGACTAGCGGGAGTTACAATGAGCAGTTCTTC
CASSRGTSGSYNEQFF
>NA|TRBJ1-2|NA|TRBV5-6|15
TGTGCCAGCAGCTTCCCAGGAGGATGGAACTATGGCTACACCTTC
CASSFPGGWNYGYTF
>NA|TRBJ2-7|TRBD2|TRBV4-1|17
TGCGCCAGCAGCCAAGAGTTACCGGGACTAGGGGCCTACGAGCAGTACTTC
CASSQELPGLGAYEQYF
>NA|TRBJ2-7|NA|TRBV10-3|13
TGTGCCATCAGTGCGGCAGGTCTGTACGAGCAGTACTTC
CAISAAGLYEQYF
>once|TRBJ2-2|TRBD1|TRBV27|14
TGTGCCAGCAGTTCGCAGGGGGTCTCCGGGGAGCTGTTTTTT
CASSSQGVSGELFF
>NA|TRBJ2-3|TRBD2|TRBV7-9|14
TGTGCCAGCAGCTTTGTAGCGGGGCCGGTCACGCAGTATTTT
CASSFVAGPVTQYF
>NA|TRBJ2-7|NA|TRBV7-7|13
TGTGCCAGCAGCTTCGAGGCTTCCTACGAGCAGTACTTC
CASSFEASYEQYF
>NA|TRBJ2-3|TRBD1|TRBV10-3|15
TGTGCCATCAAGGGCAGGGGGTCTCTGACAGATACGCAGTATTTT
CAIKGRGSLTDTQYF
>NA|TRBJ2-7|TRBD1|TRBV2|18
TGTGCCAGCAGCGACCGGGACAGGGGGTATTCGGGTCGTGGCGAGCAGTACTTC
CASSDRDRGYSGRGEQYF
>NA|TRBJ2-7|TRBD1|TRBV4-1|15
TGCGCCAGCAGCCGCGGACAGGCCGACTCCTACGAGCAGTACTTC
CASSRGQADSYEQYF
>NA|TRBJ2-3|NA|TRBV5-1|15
TGCGCCAGCAGCTTATGGGACACCAGCACAGATACGCAGTATTTT
CASSLWDTSTDTQYF
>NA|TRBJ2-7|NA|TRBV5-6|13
TGTGCCAGCAGCTTGTGGCTAGCCCCCGAGCAGTACTTC
CASSLWLAPEQYF
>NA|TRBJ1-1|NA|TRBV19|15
TGTGCCAGTCACCCTGGCGGGGTCGGAGGTACTGAAGCTTTCTTT
CASHPGGVGGTEAFF
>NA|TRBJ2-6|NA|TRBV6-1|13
TGTGCCAGCACAGGGACTGGGGCCAACGTCCTGACTTTC
CASTGTGANVLTF
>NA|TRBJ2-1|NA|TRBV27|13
TGTGCCAGCAGAGTTGGCTTCTACGGGGAGCAGTTCTTC
CASRVGFYGEQFF
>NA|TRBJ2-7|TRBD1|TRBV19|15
TGTGCCAGTAGTACCGGACAGGGCCTAGCCTACGAGCAGTACTTC
CASSTGQGLAYEQYF
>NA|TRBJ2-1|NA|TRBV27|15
TGTGCCAGCAGTTTGGATTCTCGGGGGTTGAATGAGCAGTTCTTC
CASSLDSRGLNEQFF
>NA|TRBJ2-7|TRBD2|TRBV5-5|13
TGTGCCAGCAGCTTGACTAGCGGGTACGAGCAGTACTTC
CASSLTSGYEQYF
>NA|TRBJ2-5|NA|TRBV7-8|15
TGTGCCAGCAGCCTCACCCCCCGGAGACAAGAGACCCAGTACTTC
CASSLTPRRQETQYF
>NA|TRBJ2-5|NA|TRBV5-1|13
TGCGCCAGCAGCCCGGACAGCCAAGAGACCCAGTACTTC
CASSPDSQETQYF
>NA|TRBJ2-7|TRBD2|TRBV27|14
TGTGCCAGCAGTTCCGGCGGGAGTTCCTACGAGCAGTACTTC
CASSSGGSSYEQYF
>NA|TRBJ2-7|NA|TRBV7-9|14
TGTGCCAGCACCGGAGGGGGGGCTGACTACGAGCAGTACTTC
CASTGGGADYEQYF
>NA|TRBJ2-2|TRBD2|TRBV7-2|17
TGTGCCAGCAGCTTAGATAGGGGACTAGCGGGGACCGGGGAGCTGTTTTTT
CASSLDRGLAGTGELFF
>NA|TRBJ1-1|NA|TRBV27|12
TGTGCCAGCACGGACGGAGGGGCTGAAGCTTTCTTT
CASTDGGAEAFF
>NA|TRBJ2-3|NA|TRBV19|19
TGTGCCAGTAGTATAGATATCGGTGCTAGCGACTGGTGGGCAGATACGCAGTATTTT
CASSIDIGASDWWADTQYF
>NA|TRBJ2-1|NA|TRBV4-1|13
TGCGCCAGCAGCCAAGATCTAGTCTATGAGCAGTTCTTC
CASSQDLVYEQFF